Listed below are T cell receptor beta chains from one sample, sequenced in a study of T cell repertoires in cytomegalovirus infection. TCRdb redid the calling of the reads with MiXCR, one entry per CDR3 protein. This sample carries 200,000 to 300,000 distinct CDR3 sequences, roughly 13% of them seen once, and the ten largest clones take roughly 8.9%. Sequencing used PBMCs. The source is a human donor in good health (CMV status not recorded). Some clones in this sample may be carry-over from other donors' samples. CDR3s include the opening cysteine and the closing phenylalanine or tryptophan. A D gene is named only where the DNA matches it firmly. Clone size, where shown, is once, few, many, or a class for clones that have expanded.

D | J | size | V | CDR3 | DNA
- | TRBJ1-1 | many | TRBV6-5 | CASTPVGGRGTEAFF | TGTGCCAGCACCCCAGTCGGGGGGCGCGGCACTGAAGCTTTCTTT
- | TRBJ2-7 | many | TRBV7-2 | CASSNVGGTYEQYF | TGTGCCAGCAGCAACGTAGGAGGAACCTACGAGCAGTACTTC
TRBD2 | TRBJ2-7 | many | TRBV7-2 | CASRRISGTYEQYF | TGTGCCAGCAGAAGGATTAGCGGGACCTACGAGCAGTACTTC
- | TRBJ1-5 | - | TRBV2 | CASSDGWAYSNQPQHF | TGTGCCAGCAGTGATGGCTGGGCATATAGCAATCAGCCCCAGCATTTT
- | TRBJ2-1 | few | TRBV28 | CASREDFISEQFF | TGTGCCAGCAGAGAGGACTTTATTAGTGAGCAGTTCTTC
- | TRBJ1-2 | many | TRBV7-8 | CASSLGARRSYTF | TGTGCCAGCAGCTTAGGTGCGCGTCGGAGCTACACCTTC
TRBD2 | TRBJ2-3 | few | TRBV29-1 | CSVKRVSGGQSTDTQYF | TGCAGCGTGAAGAGGGTGAGCGGGGGACAAAGCACAGATACGCAGTATTTT
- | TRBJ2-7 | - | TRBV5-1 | CASSLVSRRGQTFSYEQYF | TGCGCCAGCAGCTTGGTATCGCGGCGGGGACAGACGTTTTCCTACGAGCAGTACTTC
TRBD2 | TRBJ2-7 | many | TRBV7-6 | CASSRGASGDYEQYF | TGTGCCAGCAGTCGCGGGGCTAGCGGCGACTACGAGCAGTACTTC
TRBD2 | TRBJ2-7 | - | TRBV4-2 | CASSQGGGKHYEQYF | TGTGCCAGCAGCCAAGGCGGGGGGAAACACTACGAGCAGTACTTC
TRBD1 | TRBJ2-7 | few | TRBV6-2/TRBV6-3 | CASTRDRDRYEQYF | TGTGCCAGCACCAGGGACAGGGACCGCTACGAGCAGTACTTC
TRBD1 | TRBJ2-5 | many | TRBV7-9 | CASSLGQVLRETQYF | TGTGCCAGCAGCCTGGGACAGGTCCTTCGAGAGACCCAGTACTTC
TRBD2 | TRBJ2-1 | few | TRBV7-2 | CASSLIGTRNEQFF | TGTGCCAGCAGCTTAATTGGGACTAGGAATGAGCAGTTCTTC
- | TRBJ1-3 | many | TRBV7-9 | CASSLGLGSSGNTIYF | TGTGCCAGCAGCTTAGGTTTGGGAAGCTCTGGAAACACCATATATTTT